This record looks at one TCR beta chain sequence and its context. Its antigen is still unknown. This entry comes from a study of the immune and genomic landscape of osteosarcoma. Looking at the study overall: About 79% presented with localized disease at diagnosis. Study-level findings and limits: Roughly five cases had a single hyperexpanded clone dominating the repertoire, all with fewer than 100 T-cell clonotypes.

Primary, local recurrence and metastasis osteosarcoma tumors were taken after treatment from poor-prognosis patients. Germline V gene sequence: CDR1 MDHEN, CDR2 SYDVKM. There are 15 residues in the CDR3. The germline V and J ends were trimmed by 9 bases and 6 bases, with 20 bases remaining between them. The repertoire was sequenced with immunoSEQ multiplex PCR; TCRdb's copy has only in-frame clones and lacks some. The sample lists more than 8,000 clones, 60% to 75% occurring once. The TCR comes from a human donor with osteosarcoma. The gene calls are TRBV28 and TRBJ1-4; a weak D match, TRBD1 (5 bases). The sample consisted of osteosarcoma tumor tissue from the lung. CDR3 protein: CASGPANGGDEKLFF. The CDR3 DNA follows: TGTGCCAGTGGTCCCGCGAATGGGGGTGATGAAAAACTGTTTTTT.